This section outlines one T cell receptor beta chain sequence together with its context. Its antigen remains unknown. The data were taken from a study of prognosis after radiotherapy for stage I lung cancer. Study background: Recruitment took place in Nanjing, China, where patients with stage I non-small cell lung cancer were enrolled between early 2018 and early 2019. Study-wide points: After stereotactic body radiation therapy, median unique TCR clones were several thousand, down from around 9,500. Where distant metastases developed, patients had lower Shannon entropy after stereotactic body radiation therapy.

Germline CDR1 reads MDHEN; CDR2 reads SYDVKM. CDR3 length: 18 amino acids. V lost 3 bases and J lost 3; bases outside the gene matches: 15. Genomic DNA yielded TCR beta CDR3, amplified by two-round multiplex PCR. The first round of PCR was done with primers that matched each TRBV and TRBJ gene. MiXCR, run by TCRdb on the multiplex PCR reads, gives a single entry per CDR3 protein. The sample has roughly 13,000 distinct CDR3 sequences; around half are singletons. The TCR sequence derives from a donor over 45 with non-small cell lung cancer. The source was PBMCs, collected before or after stereotactic body radiation therapy (not recorded which). The V call is TRBV28, the J call TRBJ2-3, with 7 bases lining up with TRBD2. In DNA, the CDR3 is TGTGCCAGCAGTTTGCCTGGGAGGGAGGAGGGAAGAACAGATACGCAGTATTTT. Translating gives CASSLPGREEGRTDTQYF.